Listed here are 13 T cell receptor gamma chains from one sample, sequenced in a study of gamma-delta T cells after stem cell transplantation. TCRdb re-called the RT-PCR reads with CATT. The repertoire holds some 4,400 gamma-chain clones, with 15% to 25% as singletons. Sequenced sample: gamma-delta T cells. These receptors all stem from a human donor. It is not recorded whose cells these are; they may come from a transplant donor.

On this clone: Other DNA variants within this sample encode the same CDR3. V usage is TRGV4 and J usage is TRGJ1 or TRGJ2. This CDR3 contains 12 residues. CDR1 is EGSTGY, CDR2 YDSYTSSV, per germline. Trimming removed 1 base from V and 7 bases from J; junction bases left unmatched: 4. CDR3 in amino acids: CATWDGRYKKLF. CDR3 coding DNA: TGTGCCACCTGGGATGGAAGGTATAAGAAACTCTTT.

V gene TRGV4 combines with J gene TRGJ1 or TRGJ2. V lost 0 bases, J lost 8 bases, and 10 bases stayed unmatched. Germline CDR1 is EGSTGY and CDR2 is YDSYTSSV. This CDR3 has 14 amino acids. The CDR3 DNA reads as TGTGCCACCTGGGATGGGCGAAGTTGGGATAAGAAACTCTTT. Translating it yields CATWDGRSWDKKLF.

As for this clone: Germline is not matched at one junction end, which may reflect a read error. The chain uses TRGV9 and TRGJ1 or TRGJ2. Looked up from germline, CDR1 is GITISATS and CDR2 is ISYDGTV (reference sequence). The CDR3 runs to 10 residues. CDR3 in amino acids: CAMWERKKLF. The CDR3 DNA reads as TGTGCCATGTGGGAACGCAAGAAACTCTTT.

In regard to this clone: Other nucleotide sequences in the sample specify the same CDR3. The gene calls are TRGV9 and TRGJP. Germline V lookup: CDR1 GITISATS, CDR2 ISYDGTV (reference sequence). Germline trimming cut 3 bases from V and 4 bases from J; bases unmatched to any gene: 3. The CDR3 is made up of 16 amino acids. The CDR3 DNA reads as TGTGCCTTGTGGGAGTCCCAAGAGTTGGGCAAAAAAATCAAGGTATTT. It codes for CALWESQELGKKIKVF.

Worth noting for this clone: At one of its ends the junction is not consistent with the germline gene, which may arise from a read error. The chain combines TRGV3 with TRGJP1. The CDR3 has 15 amino acids. From germline, CDR1 is VTNTFY and CDR2 YDVSTARD (reference sequence). CDR3 protein: CATWDRRPTGWFKTF. The CDR3 DNA reads as TGTGCCACCTGGGACAGGCGTCCCACTGGTTGGTTCAAGACATTT.

This clone came up a few times. This chain joins TRGV4 and TRGJ1 or TRGJ2. Germline trimming cut 4 bases from V and 3 bases from J; bases unmatched to any gene: 3. The CDR3 is 12 residues long. In germline, CDR1 is EGSTGY, CDR2 YDSYTSSV. Here the CDR3 DNA reads TGTGCCACCTGGGAGGGTTATTATAAGAAACTCTTT. This sequence encodes CATWEGYYKKLF.

A few counts support this clone. This sequence joins TRGV5 and TRGJ1 or TRGJ2. Germline loops: CDR1 VINAFY, CDR2 YDVSNSKD. J gave up 2 bases and V 1 base, and 5 bases lay outside the gene matches. The CDR3 totals 14 residues. The CDR3 sequence: CATWDSPHYYKKLF. The CDR3 DNA sequence: TGTGCCACCTGGGACAGCCCTCATTATTATAAGAAACTCTTT.

The V gene is TRGV2, the J gene TRGJP1. Looked up from germline, CDR1 is EGSNGY and CDR2 is YDSYNSKV. V lost 1 base to trimming and J lost 0 bases; unmatched junction nucleotides: 5. The CDR3 is 16 amino acids. The CDR3 protein is CATWDGAYTTGWFKIF. The CDR3 region has the DNA TGTGCCACCTGGGACGGCGCTTATACCACTGGTTGGTTCAAGATATTT.

Concerning this clone itself: At one end, the junction sequence differs from germline, possibly due to a read error. The CDR3 is CATWDIHSSGWIKTF. In nucleotides, the CDR3 is TGTGCCACCTGGGATATCCATAGTAGTGGTTGGATCAAGACGTTT. The chain uses TRGV8 and TRGJP2. The CDR3 extends over 15 amino acids. CDR1 and CDR2 (germline): VENAVY, YDSYNSRV.

This clone was detected a few times. The chain uses TRGV5 and TRGJP2. The V and J ends lost 3 bases and 5 bases, in that order; junction bases with no gene match: 3. CDR1 and CDR2 from the germline V gene are VINAFY and YDVSNSKD. The CDR3 sequence is 13 residues long. The CDR3 DNA sequence: TGTGCCACCTGGGACTCGAGTGATTGGATCAAGACGTTT. Amino acid sequence: CATWDSSDWIKTF.

The sample holds a few counts of this clone. This rearrangement joins TRGV8 to TRGJP1. Germline V gene data show CDR1 as VENAVY and CDR2 as YDSYNSRV. The CDR3 is made up of 14 amino acids. J was trimmed by 4 bases and V by 5 bases; bases with no gene match: 7. CDR3: CATWASFTGWFKIF. Written as DNA, the CDR3 is TGTGCCACCTGGGCCAGCTTCACTGGTTGGTTCAAGATATTT.

The chain is built from TRGV2 and TRGJ1 or TRGJ2. Germline V gives CDR1 EGSNGY, CDR2 YDSYNSKV. The trim removed 1 base at V and 3 bases at J, leaving 21 bases unmatched. The CDR3 covers 19 residues. In DNA form, the CDR3 reads TGTGCCACCTGGGACGGTCGCGCGGGCCGCCCTATACCTTATTATAAGAAACTCTTT. Its translation is CATWDGRAGRPIPYYKKLF.

The table lists this clone with a few counts. The rearrangement uses TRGV8 and TRGJP1. CDR1 and CDR2 from the germline V gene are VENAVY and YDSYNSRV. The trim removed 5 bases at V and 6 bases at J, leaving 3 bases unmatched. This CDR3 is 12 amino acids long. The CDR3 bases are TGTGCCACCTGGGCGGCTGGTTGGTTCAAGATATTT. It specifies CATWAAGWFKIF.